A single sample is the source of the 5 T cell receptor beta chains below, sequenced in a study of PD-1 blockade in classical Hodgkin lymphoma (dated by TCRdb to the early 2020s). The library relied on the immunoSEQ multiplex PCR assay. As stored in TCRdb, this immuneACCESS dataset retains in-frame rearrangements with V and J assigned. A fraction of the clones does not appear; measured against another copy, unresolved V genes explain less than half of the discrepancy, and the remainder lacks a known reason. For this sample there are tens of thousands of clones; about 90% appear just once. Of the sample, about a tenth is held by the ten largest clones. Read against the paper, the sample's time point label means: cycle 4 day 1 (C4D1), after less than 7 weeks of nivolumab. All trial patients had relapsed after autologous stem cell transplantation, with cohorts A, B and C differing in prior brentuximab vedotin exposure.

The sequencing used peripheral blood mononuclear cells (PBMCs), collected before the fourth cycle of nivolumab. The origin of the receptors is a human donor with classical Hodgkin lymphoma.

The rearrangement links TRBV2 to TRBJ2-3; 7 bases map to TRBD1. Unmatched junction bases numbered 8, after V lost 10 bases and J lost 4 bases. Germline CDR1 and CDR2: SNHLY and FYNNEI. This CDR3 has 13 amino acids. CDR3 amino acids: CANSDQGADTQYF. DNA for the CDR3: TGTGCCAACTCTGACCAGGGGGCAGATACGCAGTATTTT.

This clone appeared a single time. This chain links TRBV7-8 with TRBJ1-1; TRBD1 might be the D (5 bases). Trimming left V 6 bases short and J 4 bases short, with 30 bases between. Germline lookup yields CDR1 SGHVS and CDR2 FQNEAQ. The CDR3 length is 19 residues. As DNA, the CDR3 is TGTGCCAGCAGTCAAGTCGCCCGGACTCCCGGAGGGGTGGGCACTGAAGCTTTCTTT. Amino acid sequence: CASSQVARTPGGVGTEAFF.

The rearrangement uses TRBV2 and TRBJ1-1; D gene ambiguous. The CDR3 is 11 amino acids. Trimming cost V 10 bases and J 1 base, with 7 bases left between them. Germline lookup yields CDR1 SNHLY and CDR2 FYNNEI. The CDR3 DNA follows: TGTGCCATTAAAAGGAACACTGAAGCTTTCTTT. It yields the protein CAIKRNTEAFF.

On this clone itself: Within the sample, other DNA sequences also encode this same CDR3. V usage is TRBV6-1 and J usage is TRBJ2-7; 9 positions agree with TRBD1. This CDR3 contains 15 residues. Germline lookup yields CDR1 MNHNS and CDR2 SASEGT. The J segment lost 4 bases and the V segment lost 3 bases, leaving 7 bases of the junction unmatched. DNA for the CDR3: TGTGCCAGCAGTGAGGCCGGGACAGGGATTTACGAGCAGTACTTC. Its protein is CASSEAGTGIYEQYF.

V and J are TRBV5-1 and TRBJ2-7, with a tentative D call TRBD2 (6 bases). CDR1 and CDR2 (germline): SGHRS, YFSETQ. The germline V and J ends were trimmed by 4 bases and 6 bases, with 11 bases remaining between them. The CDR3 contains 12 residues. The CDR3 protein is CASSTRAGEQYF. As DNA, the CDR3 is TGCGCCAGCAGCACCCGAGCGGGCGAGCAGTACTTC.